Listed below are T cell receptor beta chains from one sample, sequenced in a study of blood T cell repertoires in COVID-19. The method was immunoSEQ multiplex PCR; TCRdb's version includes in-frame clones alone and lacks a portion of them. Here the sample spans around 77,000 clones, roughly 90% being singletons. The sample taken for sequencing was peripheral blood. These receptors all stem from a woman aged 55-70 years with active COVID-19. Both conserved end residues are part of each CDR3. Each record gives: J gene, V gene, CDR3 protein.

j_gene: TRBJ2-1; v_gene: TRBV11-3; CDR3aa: CASSLEEGEEFF
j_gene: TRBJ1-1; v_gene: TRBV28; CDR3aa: CASSSFRGNTEAFF
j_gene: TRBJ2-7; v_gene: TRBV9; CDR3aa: CASSPDGTYEQYF
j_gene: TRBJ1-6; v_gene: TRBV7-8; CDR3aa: CASSLGRGLGSPLHF
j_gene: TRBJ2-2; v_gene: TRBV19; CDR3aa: CASRRESGELFF
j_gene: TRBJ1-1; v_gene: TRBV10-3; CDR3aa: CAISNHQGNTEAFF
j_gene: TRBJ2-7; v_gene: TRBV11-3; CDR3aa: CASSPPGSYEQYF
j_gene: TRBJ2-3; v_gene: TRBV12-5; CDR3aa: CASVPPGSDTQYF
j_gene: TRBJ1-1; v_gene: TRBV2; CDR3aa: CARGTGKNTEAFF
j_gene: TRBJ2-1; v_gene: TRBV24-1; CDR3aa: CATSDSLAGGTNEQFF
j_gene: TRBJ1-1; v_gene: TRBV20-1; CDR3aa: CSASPHSGSTEAFF
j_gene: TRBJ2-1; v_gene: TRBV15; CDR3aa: CATSRARDRAKFF
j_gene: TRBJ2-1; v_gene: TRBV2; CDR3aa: CASIPLRRAGEQFF
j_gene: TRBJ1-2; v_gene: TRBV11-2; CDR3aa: CASSFREGAVGGYTF
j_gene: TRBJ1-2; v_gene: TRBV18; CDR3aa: CASSDSAGGTYGYTF
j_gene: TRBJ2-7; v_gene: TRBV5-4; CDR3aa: CASSLGAGALEQYF
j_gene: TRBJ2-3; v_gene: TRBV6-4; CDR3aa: CASSDETGPWDTQYF
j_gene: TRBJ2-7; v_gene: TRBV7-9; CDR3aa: CASSLLPAGYEQYF
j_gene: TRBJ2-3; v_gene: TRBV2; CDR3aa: CASKGTSSPTDTQYF
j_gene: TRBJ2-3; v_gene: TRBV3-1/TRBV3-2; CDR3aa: CASSRTSGSDTQYF
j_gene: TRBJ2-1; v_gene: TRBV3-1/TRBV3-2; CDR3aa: CASSQGRLAGDHNEQFF
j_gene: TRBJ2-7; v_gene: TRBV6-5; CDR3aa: CASRILAGTDEQYF
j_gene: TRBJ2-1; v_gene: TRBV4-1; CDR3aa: CASSLNHRGSLRIYNEQFF
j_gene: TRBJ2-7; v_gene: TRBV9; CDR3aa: CASSVSGSTFEQYF
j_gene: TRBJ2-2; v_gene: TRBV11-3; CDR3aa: CASSAQTGVAGELFF
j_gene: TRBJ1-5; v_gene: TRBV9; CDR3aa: CASSAFPTGPSNQPQHF
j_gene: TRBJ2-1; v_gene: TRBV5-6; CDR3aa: CASSLTGHEQFF
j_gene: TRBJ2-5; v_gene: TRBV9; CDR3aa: CASASTGTQETQYF
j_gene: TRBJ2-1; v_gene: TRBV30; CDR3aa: CAWSSDRLLYNEQFF
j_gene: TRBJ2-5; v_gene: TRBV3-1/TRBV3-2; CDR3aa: CASTDPGRQETQYF
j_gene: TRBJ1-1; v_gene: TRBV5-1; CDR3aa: CASSLEGATEAFF
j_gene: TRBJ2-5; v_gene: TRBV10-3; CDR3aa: CAISPDRVETQYF
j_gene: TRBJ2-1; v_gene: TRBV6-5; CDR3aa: CASSYKRQGWNEQFF
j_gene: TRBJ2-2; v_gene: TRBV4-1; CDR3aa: CASTTTSVAAGELFF
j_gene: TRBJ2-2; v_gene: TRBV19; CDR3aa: CASSIGLAGHHGELFF
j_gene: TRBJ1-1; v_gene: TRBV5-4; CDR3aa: CASSLEDWAEAFF
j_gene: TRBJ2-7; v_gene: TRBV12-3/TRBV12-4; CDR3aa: CASSIEAGYEQYF
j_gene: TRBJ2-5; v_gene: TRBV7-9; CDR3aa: CASSLPGPETQYF
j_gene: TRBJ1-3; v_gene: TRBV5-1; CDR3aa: CASSLAGSTGNTIYF
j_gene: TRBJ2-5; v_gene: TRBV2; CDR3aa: CASSMTRSGETQYF
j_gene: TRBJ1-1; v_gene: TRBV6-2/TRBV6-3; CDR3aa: CASSKLKQGGNTEAFF
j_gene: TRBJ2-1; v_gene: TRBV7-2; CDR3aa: CASSLRGLALGEQFF
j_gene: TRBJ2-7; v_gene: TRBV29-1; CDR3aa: CSGGLAGAGEQYF
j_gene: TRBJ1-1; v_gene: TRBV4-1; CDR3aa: CASSQDRTRNTEAFF
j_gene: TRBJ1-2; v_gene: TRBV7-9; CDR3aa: CASSLPSQGSYTF
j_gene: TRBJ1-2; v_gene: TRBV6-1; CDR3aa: CASSEGTGLYGYTF
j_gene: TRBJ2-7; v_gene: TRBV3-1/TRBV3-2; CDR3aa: CASRGSGSFYEQYF
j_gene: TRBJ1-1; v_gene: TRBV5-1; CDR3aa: CASSPEAVPEAFF
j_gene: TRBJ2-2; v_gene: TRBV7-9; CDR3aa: CASSLGGRGTGELFF
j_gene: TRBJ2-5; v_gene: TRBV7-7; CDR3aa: CASSRPGYQETQYF
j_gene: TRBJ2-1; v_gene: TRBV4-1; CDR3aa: CASSHSGNSYNEQFF
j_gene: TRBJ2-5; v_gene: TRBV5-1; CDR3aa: CASSPVGETQYF
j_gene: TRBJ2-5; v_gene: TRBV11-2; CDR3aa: CASSSNRGTPQETQYF
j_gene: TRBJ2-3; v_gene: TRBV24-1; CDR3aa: CATAPGQGVDTQYF
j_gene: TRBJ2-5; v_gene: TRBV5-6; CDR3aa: CASSFGSGQNRETQYF
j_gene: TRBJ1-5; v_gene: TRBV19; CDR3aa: CASTSSRGQGQPQHF
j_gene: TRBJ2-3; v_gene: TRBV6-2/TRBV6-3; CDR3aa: CASSLASGKFEDTQYF
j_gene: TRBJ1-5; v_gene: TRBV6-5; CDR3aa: CASILTYSNQPQHF
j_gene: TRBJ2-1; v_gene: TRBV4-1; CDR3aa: CASSQGLAGPLGAEQFF